The 10 T cell receptor beta chains below were found in one sample sequenced in a study of cytomegalovirus exposure and HLA in healthy donors. The PCR employed 60 Vbeta primers together with 13 Jbeta primers. TCRdb's table, derived via immunoSEQ multiplex PCR, lists solely in-frame clones and lacks some. The sample shows fewer than 150,000 clones, around three quarters of them seen only once. What was sequenced was PBMCs. These receptors were obtained from a man aged 40-49 years in good health and CMV-seropositive.

Written as DNA, the CDR3 is TGTGCCAGCAGCCCCTCGCCCCGGGTTACCCGGGACACTGAAGCTTTCTTT. It specifies CASSPSPRVTRDTEAFF. The chain carries TRBV4-2 and TRBJ1-1; D is unresolved. There are 17 residues in the CDR3. The V end lost 4 bases, the J end lost 3 bases, and 21 bases lay between the germline ends. Germline lookup yields CDR1 LGHNA and CDR2 YNFKEQ.

The rearrangement joins TRBV5-1 to TRBJ1-2; tentatively, D is TRBD1 (5 bases). This CDR3 is built from 14 residues. The germline V gene has CDR1 SGHRS and CDR2 YFSETQ. V was pared by 9 bases and J by 0 bases, with 15 bases between. In DNA, the CDR3 is TGCGCCACCTCACAGGAGCCCGCTAACTATGGCTACACCTTC. Translation gives CATSQEPANYGYTF.

This clone has only a few counts. V gene TRBV6-6 combines with J gene TRBJ2-7; a weak D match, TRBD2 (7 bases). This CDR3 is 13 amino acids long. Between the trimmed V and J ends, which lost 2 bases and 7 bases, there was a span of 12 bases. Germline CDR1 reads MNHNY; CDR2 reads SVGAGI (reference sequence). The CDR3: CASSYGGGGEQYF. The CDR3 DNA sequence: TGTGCCAGCAGTTACGGCGGGGGCGGGGAGCAGTACTTC.

This clone has only one observation. The gene calls are TRBV5-6 and TRBJ2-7, with 7 bases matching TRBD1. Germline CDR1 is SGHDT and CDR2 is YYEEEE. V dropped 3 bases and J dropped 9; count of bases not matched to a gene: 6. The CDR3 has 12 amino acids. CDR3 protein: CASSSTGRGQYF. As DNA, the CDR3 is TGTGCCAGCAGCTCGACAGGGAGAGGGCAGTACTTC.

The chain joins TRBV5-1 to TRBJ1-1, with TRBD1 identical over 7 bases. The CDR3 sequence is 15 residues long. Per the germline V gene, CDR1 is SGHRS and CDR2 is YFSETQ. J gave up 0 bases and V 7 bases, and 9 bases lay outside the gene matches. CDR3 loop: CASSGAGGMNTEAFF. Written as DNA, the CDR3 is TGCGCCAGCTCCGGGGCAGGGGGGATGAACACTGAAGCTTTCTTT.

The chain recombines TRBV19 with TRBJ1-3; unclear D gene. The CDR3 covers 14 residues. Trimming cost V 8 bases and J 0 bases, with 11 bases left between them. Germline loops: CDR1 LNHDA, CDR2 SQIVND (reference sequence). CDR3 nucleotide sequence: TGTGCCAGTCTGAAAAGCGTCTCTGGAAACACCATATATTTT. It codes for CASLKSVSGNTIYF.

The genes are TRBV7-2 and TRBJ2-7; D is uncertain. V gave up 0 bases and J gave up 3 bases, with 9 bases separating them. This CDR3 region has 14 residues. Germline CDR1 and CDR2: SGHTA and FQGNSA. CDR3 region: CASSLADNYYEQYF. In nucleotides, the CDR3 is TGTGCCAGCAGCTTAGCGGATAACTACTACGAGCAGTACTTC.

This clone was seen just once. This rearrangement joins TRBV6-1 to TRBJ1-4; 7 nucleotides align to TRBD1. CDR3 length: 19 residues. Germline values: CDR1 MNHNS, CDR2 SASEGT. V lost 1 base, J lost 8 bases, and 19 bases stayed unmatched. The chain's CDR3 is CASSEGGSGDRVVKEKLFF. The DNA of the CDR3 is TGTGCCAGCAGTGAAGGGGGATCGGGCGACAGGGTGGTGAAGGAAAAACTGTTTTTT.

The table lists this clone with a count of one. This chain joins TRBV27 and TRBJ2-6; 7 nucleotides agree with TRBD2. CDR1 and CDR2 (germline): MNHEY, SMNVEV (reference sequence). Unmatched junction bases numbered 10, after V lost 2 bases and J lost 0 bases. CDR3 length equals 19 residues. In DNA, the CDR3 is TGTGCCAGCAGTTTACCCCTGGAGGGAGGGAGCTCTGGGGCCAACGTCCTGACTTTC. As protein: CASSLPLEGGSSGANVLTF.

This clone has only a few counts. The chain recombines TRBV18 with TRBJ2-7, with 11 nucleotides matching TRBD1. The germline CDR1 and CDR2 sequences are KGHSH and LQKENI. The CDR3 is 15 amino acids. V lost 6 bases and J lost 4; bases outside the gene matches: 8. In nucleotides, the CDR3 is TGTGCCAGCTCCCAGGCCGGGACAGGGGGTTACGAGCAGTACTTC. Amino acids: CASSQAGTGGYEQYF.